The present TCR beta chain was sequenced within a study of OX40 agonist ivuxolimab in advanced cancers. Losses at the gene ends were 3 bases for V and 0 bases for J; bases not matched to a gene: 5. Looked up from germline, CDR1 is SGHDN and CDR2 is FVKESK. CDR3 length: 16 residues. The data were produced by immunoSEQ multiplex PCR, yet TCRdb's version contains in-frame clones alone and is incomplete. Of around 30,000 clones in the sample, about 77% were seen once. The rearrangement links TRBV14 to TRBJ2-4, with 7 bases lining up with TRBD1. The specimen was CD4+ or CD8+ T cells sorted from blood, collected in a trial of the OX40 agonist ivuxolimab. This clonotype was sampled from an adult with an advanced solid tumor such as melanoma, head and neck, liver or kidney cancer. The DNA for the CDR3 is TGTGCCAGCAGCCAGACAGGGTCACTAGCCAAAAACATTCAGTACTTC. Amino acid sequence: CASSQTGSLAKNIQYF. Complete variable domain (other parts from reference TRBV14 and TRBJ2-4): EAGVTQFPSHSVIEKGQTVTLRCDPISGHDNLYWYRRVMGKEIKFLLHFVKESKQDESGMPNNRFLAERTGGTYSTLKVQPAELEDSGVYFCASSQTGSLAKNIQYFGAGTRLSVL.